These T cell receptor beta chains were read from a single sample in a study of blood T cell repertoires in COVID-19. Data came from immunoSEQ multiplex PCR; TCRdb stores just in-frame clones and leaves some out. The sample shows 45,000 to 65,000 clones, roughly nine tenths of them seen only once. Sample: peripheral blood. The receptors here all came from an elderly man in a cohort sampled during active COVID-19. CDR3s include the opening cysteine and the closing phenylalanine or tryptophan. Fields, in order: D gene, V gene, J gene, CDR3 length, CDR3 protein, CDR3 DNA. The D gene is left open where the match is weak.

>.|TRBV3-1/TRBV3-2|TRBJ2-7|14
CASSPGTPSYEQYF
TGTGCCAGCAGCCCCGGGACTCCCAGTTACGAGCAGTACTTC
>.|TRBV25-1|TRBJ2-7|13
CASSDLETYEQYF
TGTGCCAGCAGTGATCTGGAGACCTACGAGCAGTACTTC
>TRBD1|TRBV5-1|TRBJ1-4|15
CASSEDRGTNEKLFF
TGCGCCAGCAGCGAAGACAGGGGTACTAATGAAAAACTGTTTTTT
>TRBD1|TRBV24-1|TRBJ1-5|18
CATSDVRDRGPSNQPQHF
TGTGCCACCAGTGATGTACGGGACAGGGGACCTAGCAATCAGCCCCAGCATTTT
>.|TRBV7-9|TRBJ1-1|14
CASDGGNMNTEAFF
TGTGCCAGCGACGGGGGGAACATGAACACTGAAGCTTTCTTT
>.|TRBV10-3|TRBJ1-1|15
CAISERVQPNTEAFF
TGTGCCATCAGTGAGCGAGTACAGCCGAACACTGAAGCTTTCTTT
>TRBD2|TRBV2|TRBJ2-1|15
CASSERSGSYNEQFF
TGTGCCAGCAGTGAAAGGAGCGGGAGTTACAATGAGCAGTTCTTC
>.|TRBV6-5|TRBJ2-2|16
CASSYLGGQDTGELFF
TGTGCCAGCAGTTACTTGGGAGGCCAAGACACCGGGGAGCTGTTTTTT
>.|TRBV20-1|TRBJ1-3|14
CSASSIKEGNTIYF
TGCAGTGCTAGTTCCATTAAGGAGGGAAACACCATATATTTT
>.|TRBV5-1|TRBJ1-1|13
CASSEPTNTEAFF
TGCGCCAGCAGCGAGCCCACGAACACTGAAGCTTTCTTT
>.|TRBV19|TRBJ2-4|12
CASSIPSNIQYF
TGTGCCAGTAGTATACCCTCTAACATTCAGTACTTC
>TRBD1|TRBV7-9|TRBJ2-7|13
CASSGQGVYEQYF
TGTGCCAGCTCCGGACAGGGGGTTTACGAGCAGTACTTC
>TRBD1|TRBV5-4|TRBJ2-7|12
CASSSGTDRTYF
TGTGCCAGCAGCTCCGGGACAGATAGAACGTACTTC
>.|TRBV20-1|TRBJ1-4|14
CSASPGTTNEKLFF
TGCAGTGCTAGTCCCGGGACAACTAATGAAAAACTGTTTTTT
>TRBD1|TRBV2|TRBJ1-1|16
CASRGSTGTGYTEAFF
TGTGCCAGCAGGGGATCAACTGGGACAGGGTACACTGAAGCTTTCTTT
>TRBD1|TRBV9|TRBJ1-2|15
CASSPNAGGGYGYTF
TGTGCCAGCAGCCCCAATGCAGGGGGTGGCTATGGCTACACCTTC
>.|TRBV19|TRBJ1-1|13
CASSIGGDLEAFF
TGTGCCAGTAGTATAGGGGGGGACCTTGAAGCTTTCTTT